Listed below are T cell receptor beta chains from one sample, sequenced in a study of beta chain features in type 1 diabetes. Produced via immunoSEQ multiplex PCR; TCRdb's table is partial and in-frame only. The sample shows about 410,000 clones, roughly 14% of them seen only once. The source material was naive CD4+ T cells from blood. Every receptor here comes from a man in his thirties or forties in good health. Both conserved end residues are part of each CDR3. D genes are given only for firm matches. Rows give clone size only sometimes, using once, few, many, or a class for an expanded clone.

TRBJ1-2	12	TRBV29-1	NA	few	TGCAGCGTTTATGGGCAGGGCTATGGCTACACCTTC	CSVYGQGYGYTF
TRBJ2-3	15	TRBV4-3	NA	few	TGCGCCAGCAGCCAAGTGGGTAAAGACGCAGATACGCAGTATTTT	CASSQVGKDADTQYF
TRBJ1-6	14	TRBV27	NA	NA	TGTGCCAGCAGCCCGCAGGGGAATGTTTCACCCCTCCACTTT	CASSPQGNVSPLHF
TRBJ2-1	16	TRBV7-9	NA	few	TGTGCCAGCAGCGGGCCCCCGGGCAGATCCTACAATGAGCAGTTCTTC	CASSGPPGRSYNEQFF
TRBJ2-7	11	TRBV20-1	NA	NA	TGCAGTGCTAGGGCCTCCTACGAGCAGTACTTC	CSARASYEQYF
TRBJ1-1	15	TRBV21-1	NA	NA	TGTGCCAGCAGCCCCTCGACAGGCCCGAACACTGAAGCTTTCTTT	CASSPSTGPNTEAFF
TRBJ2-2	15	TRBV7-9	TRBD1	NA	TGTGCCAGCAGCCCGACAGGGTTGAAGACCGGGGAGCTGTTTTTT	CASSPTGLKTGELFF
TRBJ2-7	15	TRBV7-8	NA	few	TGTGCCAGCAGCTCGTACCGGGCCCCCGGGAACGAGCAGTACTTC	CASSSYRAPGNEQYF
TRBJ2-5	15	TRBV11-2	NA	NA	TGTGCCAGCAGCTTAGCTTATCGACCTCAAGAGACCCAGTACTTC	CASSLAYRPQETQYF
TRBJ2-5	12	TRBV2	NA	few	TGTGCCGCGGGACTCCTGAAAGAGACCCAGTACTTC	CAAGLLKETQYF
TRBJ1-1	15	TRBV30	NA	few	TGTGCCTGGAGGCCTGGGGTTATACGGGACACTGAAGCTTTCTTT	CAWRPGVIRDTEAFF
TRBJ2-1	14	TRBV29-1	NA	many	TGCAGCTCGAGACAGGGAGGGTCCTACAATGAGCAGTTCTTC	CSSRQGGSYNEQFF
TRBJ2-3	14	TRBV4-3	TRBD2	few	TGCGCCAGCAGCCAAGAAGGACTAGACGATACGCAGTATTTT	CASSQEGLDDTQYF
TRBJ2-3	16	TRBV9	TRBD2	NA	TGTGCCAGCAGCGCCGGGGGACTAGCGAACACAGATACGCAGTATTTT	CASSAGGLANTDTQYF
TRBJ1-4	13	TRBV2	NA	NA	TGTGCCAGCAGGGGGCAAGCGCCGGAAAAACTGTTTTTT	CASRGQAPEKLFF
TRBJ2-5	14	TRBV7-7	NA	few	TGTGCTAGCAGCTTAAGCCGGGTAGGCGAGACCCAGTACTTC	CASSLSRVGETQYF
TRBJ2-1	11	TRBV11-2	NA	NA	TGTGCCAGCAGCCTCCGGTATGAGCAGTTCTTC	CASSLRYEQFF
TRBJ2-3	13	TRBV11-2	NA	few	TGTGCCAGCAGCTTAGGCTATAGAGATACGCAGTATTTT	CASSLGYRDTQYF
TRBJ2-1	13	TRBV7-3	NA	NA	TGTGCCAGCAGCTTCGGGCCCACAAAGGAGCAGTTCTTC	CASSFGPTKEQFF
TRBJ1-2	15	TRBV7-2	TRBD1	few	TGTGCCAGCACCCCCCCCGGGACAGGGATTTATGGCTACACCTTC	CASTPPGTGIYGYTF
TRBJ2-3	15	TRBV5-1	TRBD1	NA	TGCGCCAGCAGCTCGCTCGGGACAGACACAGATACGCAGTATTTT	CASSSLGTDTDTQYF
TRBJ2-5	14	TRBV29-1	NA	NA	TGCAGCGTTGAAGATCAAAGAGGGGCGGAGACCCAGTACTTC	CSVEDQRGAETQYF
TRBJ2-2	15	TRBV9	NA	NA	TGTGCCAGCAGCGTTCGGGGGATGAACACCGGGGAGCTGTTTTTT	CASSVRGMNTGELFF
TRBJ2-2	11	TRBV11-2	NA	NA	TGTGCCAGCAGCCCTCGTAAAGAGCTGTTTTTT	CASSPRKELFF
TRBJ2-5	11	TRBV20-1	NA	NA	TGCAGTGCTGCAGAAAAAGAGACCCAGTACTTC	CSAAEKETQYF
TRBJ2-1	18	TRBV10-3	TRBD2	few	TGTGCCATCAGTGGAAGTCAGATAGCGGGAGGGACGAACAATGAGCAGTTCTTC	CAISGSQIAGGTNNEQFF
TRBJ1-1	15	TRBV29-1	NA	NA	TGCAGCGTTGGGGGAACAGCCCTAACGAACACTGAAGCTTTCTTT	CSVGGTALTNTEAFF
TRBJ2-7	14	TRBV5-1	NA	NA	TGCGCCAGCAGCTTGGCCGGCGGCTCCTACGAGCAGTACTTC	CASSLAGGSYEQYF
TRBJ2-6	15	TRBV9	NA	few	TGTGCCAGCAGCGTAGAGATCTCTGGGGCCAACGTCCTGACTTTC	CASSVEISGANVLTF
TRBJ2-3	14	TRBV11-3	NA	NA	TGTGCCAGCAGCTCGACAGGCAGCACAGATACGCAGTATTTT	CASSSTGSTDTQYF
TRBJ2-1	14	TRBV7-9	NA	few	TGTGCCAGCAGCTTAGAGGCGGGATACAATGAGCAGTTCTTC	CASSLEAGYNEQFF
TRBJ2-5	11	TRBV7-2	NA	few	TGTGCCAGCAGGGCGCAGGGGGGCCAGTACTTC	CASRAQGGQYF
TRBJ1-1	12	TRBV7-9	NA	few	TGTGCCAGCAGCTTAGTACACGCTGAAGCTTTCTTT	CASSLVHAEAFF
TRBJ2-1	15	TRBV6-5	TRBD2	NA	TGTGCCAGCGGCCGGATAGCGGGGGGGCACTATGAGCAGTTCTTC	CASGRIAGGHYEQFF
TRBJ2-2	15	TRBV5-4	NA	NA	TGTGCCAGCAGCTTGATCGGAAGGGACACCGGGGAGCTGTTTTTT	CASSLIGRDTGELFF
TRBJ2-3	17	TRBV5-4	TRBD2	NA	TGTGCCAGCAGCTTGCCAGGACCTAGCGGAAGCACAGATACGCAGTATTTT	CASSLPGPSGSTDTQYF
TRBJ2-1	15	TRBV7-3	TRBD2	NA	TGTGCCAGCAGCTTAGGTCTAGCGGGAGTCGATGAGCAGTTCTTC	CASSLGLAGVDEQFF
TRBJ2-1	18	TRBV9	TRBD2	NA	TGTGCCAGCAGCGTAGCCGGACTAGCGGGAGGGGGCTACAATGAGCAGTTCTTC	CASSVAGLAGGGYNEQFF
TRBJ2-7	15	TRBV13	NA	NA	TGTGCCAGCAGCTTAAGGGGGGGACAACGAAACGAGCAGTACTTC	CASSLRGGQRNEQYF
TRBJ2-5	12	TRBV11-3	NA	few	TGTGCCAGCAGCTTAGACGAAGAGACCCAGTACTTC	CASSLDEETQYF
TRBJ1-3	16	TRBV7-8	TRBD1	NA	TGTGCCAGCAGCTTTAAAGGACAGGCCGCTGGAAACACCATATATTTT	CASSFKGQAAGNTIYF
TRBJ2-1	19	TRBV15	NA	NA	TGTGCCACCAGCAGAGACCTTCCGAAGACATCAACTTATTACAATGAGCAGTTCTTC	CATSRDLPKTSTYYNEQFF
TRBJ2-3	11	TRBV2	NA	few	TGTGCCAGCAGTGAGATGACCGGGCCGAGGTGG	CASSEMTGPRW
TRBJ2-1	15	TRBV30	NA	few	TGTGCCTGGAGTGTACGGGGCACATTATACAATGAGCAGTTCTTC	CAWSVRGTLYNEQFF
TRBJ1-3	14	TRBV5-1	NA	NA	TGCGCCAGCAGCTTGACCCGCTCTGGAAACACCATATATTTT	CASSLTRSGNTIYF
TRBJ2-7	15	TRBV11-2	NA	NA	TGTGCCAGCAGCTTAGCCCACGGGCCCTCCTACGAGCAGTACTTC	CASSLAHGPSYEQYF
TRBJ2-2	16	TRBV9	TRBD1	NA	TGTGCCAGCAGCACGGGACAGTTTGCCTACACCGGGGAGCTGTTTTTT	CASSTGQFAYTGELFF
TRBJ2-3	13	TRBV12-5	NA	NA	TGTGCTAGTGGTGAAGGGACACCTTATCCGCAGTATTTT	CASGEGTPYPQYF
TRBJ2-6	14	TRBV10-3	NA	NA	TGTGCCATCCTCGGTAGCTCTGGGGCCAACGTCCTGACTTTC	CAILGSSGANVLTF
TRBJ1-4	14	TRBV13	NA	once	TGTGCCAGCAGCTTACGGGCAGTCGGTGAAAAACTGTTTTTT	CASSLRAVGEKLFF
TRBJ2-2	15	TRBV7-2	NA	NA	TGTGCCAGCAGCCCCGCGCAGTTGCAAACCGGGGAGCTGTTTTTT	CASSPAQLQTGELFF
TRBJ2-2	18	TRBV5-4	TRBD2	NA	TGTGCCAGCAGGCCAGCGGGGGGCGGGATTGCGAACACCGGGGAGCTGTTTTTT	CASRPAGGGIANTGELFF
TRBJ2-1	15	TRBV14	NA	NA	TGTGCCAGCAGCCAATCGAGGTTGACCTACAATGAGCAGTTCTTC	CASSQSRLTYNEQFF
TRBJ2-2	16	TRBV19	TRBD1	NA	TGTGCCAGTAGTGGACAGGTCCGGGGAAACACCGGGGAGCTGTTTTTT	CASSGQVRGNTGELFF
TRBJ2-3	15	TRBV9	TRBD2	few	TGTGCCAGCAGCGTAACTAGCGGGGGCGCAGATACGCAGTATTTT	CASSVTSGGADTQYF
TRBJ2-7	13	TRBV29-1	NA	NA	TGCAGCGTTGGTAGGGTGGGTGGCTACGAGCAGTACTTC	CSVGRVGGYEQYF
TRBJ1-5	15	TRBV7-9	TRBD1	NA	TGTGCCAGCAGCTCTGGACAGGGGAGCAATCAGCCCCAGCATTTT	CASSSGQGSNQPQHF